This is a list of T cell receptor beta chains from one sample in a study of T cells in Graves' hyperthyroidism and ophthalmopathy. MiXCR, applied by TCRdb to the multiplex PCR reads, yields one record per CDR3 protein. Of about 330,000 distinct CDR3 sequences listed, 12% to 15% are singletons. Specimen: blood. The origin of the receptors is a woman aged 40 to 50 with Graves' ophthalmopathy. Both conserved end residues are part of each CDR3. D genes are given only for firm matches. Not every row has a clone size; where given, it reads once, few, many or a size class.

D gene: -; J gene: TRBJ2-7; clone size: -; V gene: TRBV7-9; CDR3 protein: CASSPRVRPQSYEQYF; CDR3 DNA: TGTGCCAGCAGCCCCAGGGTTAGGCCACAATCCTACGAGCAGTACTTC
D gene: -; J gene: TRBJ1-1; clone size: few; V gene: TRBV7-2; CDR3 protein: CASSFSRGLEAFF; CDR3 DNA: TGTGCCAGCAGCTTTAGTAGGGGTTTAGAAGCTTTCTTT
D gene: -; J gene: TRBJ1-5; clone size: -; V gene: TRBV20-1; CDR3 protein: CSVSSRGNQPQHF; CDR3 DNA: TGCAGTGTTTCAAGTCGGGGGAATCAGCCCCAGCATTTT
D gene: -; J gene: TRBJ1-6; clone size: -; V gene: TRBV20-1; CDR3 protein: CSARAGSYSPLHF; CDR3 DNA: TGCAGTGCTAGGGCAGGGAGTTATTCACCCCTCCACTTT
D gene: -; J gene: TRBJ1-2; clone size: once; V gene: TRBV2; CDR3 protein: CASSESLGLGEGYTF; CDR3 DNA: TGTGCCAGCAGTGAATCCTTGGGTCTTGGGGAAGGCTACACCTTC
D gene: TRBD1; J gene: TRBJ1-5; clone size: -; V gene: TRBV24-1; CDR3 protein: CATSAGQGTQPQHF; CDR3 DNA: TGTGCCACCAGTGCGGGACAGGGGACTCAGCCCCAGCATTTT
D gene: TRBD2; J gene: TRBJ2-3; clone size: many; V gene: TRBV19; CDR3 protein: CASSINSGGLGSDTQYF; CDR3 DNA: TGTGCCAGTAGTATAAATAGCGGGGGGCTCGGGTCAGATACGCAGTATTTT
D gene: -; J gene: TRBJ1-5; clone size: few; V gene: TRBV6-2/TRBV6-3; CDR3 protein: CAVSSPGTVNRPQHF; CDR3 DNA: TGTGCCGTATCCTCGCCCGGGACTGTTAATCGGCCCCAGCATTTT
D gene: -; J gene: TRBJ1-1; clone size: many; V gene: TRBV6-4; CDR3 protein: CASSDGYTEAFF; CDR3 DNA: TGTGCCAGCAGTGACGGGTATACTGAAGCTTTCTTT
D gene: -; J gene: TRBJ2-2; clone size: -; V gene: TRBV7-9; CDR3 protein: CASTTRRNTGELFF; CDR3 DNA: TGTGCCAGCACCACTCGGAGGAACACCGGGGAGCTGTTTTTT
D gene: TRBD1; J gene: TRBJ1-5; clone size: -; V gene: TRBV4-1; CDR3 protein: CASSQEGQGHQPQHF; CDR3 DNA: TGCGCCAGCAGCCAAGAGGGACAGGGGCATCAGCCCCAGCATTTT
D gene: -; J gene: TRBJ2-3; clone size: -; V gene: TRBV6-5; CDR3 protein: CASSYGAGQDTQYF; CDR3 DNA: TGTGCCAGCAGTTACGGGGCAGGGCAAGATACGCAGTATTTT
D gene: TRBD2; J gene: TRBJ2-5; clone size: few; V gene: TRBV6-2/TRBV6-3; CDR3 protein: CASKLAGYHHF; CDR3 DNA: TGTGCCAGCAAACTAGCGGGGTATCACCACTTC
D gene: -; J gene: TRBJ2-3; clone size: many; V gene: TRBV6-1; CDR3 protein: CASSRNKPTSTDTQYF; CDR3 DNA: TGTGCCAGCAGCCGGAACAAACCCACTAGCACAGATACGCAGTATTTT
D gene: -; J gene: TRBJ1-6; clone size: -; V gene: TRBV20-1; CDR3 protein: CSASQGNSPLHF; CDR3 DNA: TGCAGTGCTAGCCAGGGAAATTCACCCCTCCACTTT
D gene: TRBD1; J gene: TRBJ1-5; clone size: many; V gene: TRBV12-3/TRBV12-4; CDR3 protein: CASSLGQGKQPQHF; CDR3 DNA: TGTGCCAGCAGTCTCGGACAGGGGAAGCAGCCCCAGCATTTT
D gene: TRBD1; J gene: TRBJ2-7; clone size: many; V gene: TRBV19; CDR3 protein: CASSSGQGIYEQYF; CDR3 DNA: TGTGCCAGTAGTTCGGGACAGGGGATCTACGAGCAGTACTTC
D gene: -; J gene: TRBJ1-5; clone size: many; V gene: TRBV24-1; CDR3 protein: CATKVEERNQPQHF; CDR3 DNA: TGTGCCACCAAGGTTGAGGAGCGTAATCAGCCCCAGCATTTT
D gene: -; J gene: TRBJ2-5; clone size: many; V gene: TRBV2; CDR3 protein: CASSASRSVETQYF; CDR3 DNA: TGTGCCAGCAGTGCGTCGCGGAGCGTTGAGACCCAGTACTTC
D gene: -; J gene: TRBJ2-2; clone size: -; V gene: TRBV12-3/TRBV12-4; CDR3 protein: CASNFGNTGELFF; CDR3 DNA: TGTGCCAGCAACTTCGGGAACACCGGGGAGCTGTTTTTT
D gene: TRBD1; J gene: TRBJ1-4; clone size: many; V gene: TRBV6-5; CDR3 protein: CASSFQGAPLEKLFF; CDR3 DNA: TGTGCCAGCAGTTTCCAGGGGGCGCCCCTTGAAAAACTGTTTTTT
D gene: TRBD1; J gene: TRBJ1-2; clone size: few; V gene: TRBV10-3; CDR3 protein: CAISAQGGVDYGYTF; CDR3 DNA: TGTGCCATCAGTGCTCAGGGGGGTGTCGACTATGGCTACACCTTC
D gene: -; J gene: TRBJ1-5; clone size: few; V gene: TRBV20-1; CDR3 protein: CSARVSGSPINQPQHF; CDR3 DNA: TGCAGTGCTAGGGTCTCCGGGAGCCCCATAAATCAGCCCCAGCATTTT
D gene: TRBD1; J gene: TRBJ2-1; clone size: -; V gene: TRBV7-6; CDR3 protein: CASSRTGQIYNEQFF; CDR3 DNA: TGTGCCAGCAGCCGTACGGGACAGATCTACAATGAGCAGTTCTTC
D gene: TRBD1; J gene: TRBJ1-4; clone size: -; V gene: TRBV20-1; CDR3 protein: CSAAVGQPEEKLFF; CDR3 DNA: TGCAGTGCTGCGGTGGGACAGCCGGAAGAAAAACTGTTTTTT
D gene: TRBD1; J gene: TRBJ1-1; clone size: many; V gene: TRBV7-4; CDR3 protein: CASSLLQGATTEAFF; CDR3 DNA: TGTGCCAGCAGCTTACTCCAGGGGGCTACCACTGAAGCTTTCTTT